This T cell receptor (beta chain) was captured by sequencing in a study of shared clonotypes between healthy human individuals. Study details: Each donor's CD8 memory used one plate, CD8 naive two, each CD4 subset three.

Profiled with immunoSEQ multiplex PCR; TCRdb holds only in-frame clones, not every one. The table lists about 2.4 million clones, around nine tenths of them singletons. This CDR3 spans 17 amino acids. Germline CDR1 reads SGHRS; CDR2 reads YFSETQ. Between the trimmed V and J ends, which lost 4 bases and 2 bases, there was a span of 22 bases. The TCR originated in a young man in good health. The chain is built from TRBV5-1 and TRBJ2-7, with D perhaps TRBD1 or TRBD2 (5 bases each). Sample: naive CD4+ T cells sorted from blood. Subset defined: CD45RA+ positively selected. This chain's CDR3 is CASSMRLGTVNAYEQYF. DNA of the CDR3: TGCGCCAGCAGCATGCGATTAGGGACGGTCAATGCCTACGAGCAGTACTTC.